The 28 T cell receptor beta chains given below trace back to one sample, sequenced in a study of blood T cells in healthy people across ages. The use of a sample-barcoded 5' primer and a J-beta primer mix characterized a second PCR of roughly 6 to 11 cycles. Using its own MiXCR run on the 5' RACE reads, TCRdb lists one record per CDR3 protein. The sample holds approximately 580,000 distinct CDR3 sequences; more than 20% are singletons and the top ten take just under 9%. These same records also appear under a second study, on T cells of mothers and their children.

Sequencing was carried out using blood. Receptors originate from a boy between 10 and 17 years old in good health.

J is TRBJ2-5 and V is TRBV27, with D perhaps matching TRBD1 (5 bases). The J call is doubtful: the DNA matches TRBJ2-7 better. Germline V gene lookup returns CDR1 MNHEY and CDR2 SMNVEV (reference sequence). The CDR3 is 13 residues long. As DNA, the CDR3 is TGTGCCAGCAGTTCATACAGGCAACACGAGCAGTACTTC. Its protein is CASSSYRQHEQYF.

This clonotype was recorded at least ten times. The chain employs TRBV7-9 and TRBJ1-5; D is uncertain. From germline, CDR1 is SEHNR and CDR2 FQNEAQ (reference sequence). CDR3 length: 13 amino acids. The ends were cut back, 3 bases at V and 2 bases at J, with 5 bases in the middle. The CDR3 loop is CASSFDGNQPQHF. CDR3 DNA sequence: TGTGCCAGCAGCTTCGATGGCAATCAGCCCCAGCATTTT.

CDR3 sequence reads: CASGLPTEAFF. The CDR3 coding sequence is TGTGCCAGCGGCTTACCCACTGAAGCTTTCTTT. The genes are TRBV6-2 or TRBV6-3 and TRBJ1-1; no reliable D call. In germline, CDR1 is MNHEY, CDR2 SVGEGT. Trimming took off 8 bases at V and 4 bases at J, with 8 bases between the two ends. This CDR3 is 11 amino acids long.

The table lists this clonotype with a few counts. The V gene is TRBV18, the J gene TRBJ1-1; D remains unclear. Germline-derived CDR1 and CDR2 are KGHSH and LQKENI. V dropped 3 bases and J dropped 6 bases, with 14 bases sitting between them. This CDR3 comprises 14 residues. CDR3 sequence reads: CASSPRTLRPEAFF. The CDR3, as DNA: TGTGCCAGCTCACCCCGGACCCTGCGCCCTGAAGCTTTCTTT.

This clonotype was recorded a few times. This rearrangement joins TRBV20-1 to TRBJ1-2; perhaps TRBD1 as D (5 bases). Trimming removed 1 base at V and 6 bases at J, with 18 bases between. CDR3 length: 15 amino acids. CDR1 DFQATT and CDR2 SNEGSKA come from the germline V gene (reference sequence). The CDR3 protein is CSARVGGDRPNGYTF. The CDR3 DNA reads TGCAGTGCTAGAGTTGGGGGGGACCGCCCCAATGGCTACACCTTC.

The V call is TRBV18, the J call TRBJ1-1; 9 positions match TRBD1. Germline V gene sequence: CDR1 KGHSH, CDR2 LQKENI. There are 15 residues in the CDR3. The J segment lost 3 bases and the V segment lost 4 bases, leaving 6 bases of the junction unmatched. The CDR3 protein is CASSRTGVGYTEAFF. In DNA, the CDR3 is TGTGCCAGCTCACGGACAGGGGTGGGTTACACTGAAGCTTTCTTT.

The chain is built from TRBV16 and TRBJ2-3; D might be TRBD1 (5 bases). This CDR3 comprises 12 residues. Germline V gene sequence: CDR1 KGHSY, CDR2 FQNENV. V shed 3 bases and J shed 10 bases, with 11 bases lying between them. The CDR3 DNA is TGTGCCAGCAGCCACCGACAGCATCCGCAGTATTTT. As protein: CASSHRQHPQYF. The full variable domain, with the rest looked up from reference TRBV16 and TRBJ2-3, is GEEVAQTPKHLVRGEGQKAKLYCAPIKGHSYVFWYQQVLKNEFKFLISFQNENVFDETGMPKERFSAKCLPNSPCSLEIQATKLEDSAVYFCASSHRQHPQYFGPGTRLTVL.

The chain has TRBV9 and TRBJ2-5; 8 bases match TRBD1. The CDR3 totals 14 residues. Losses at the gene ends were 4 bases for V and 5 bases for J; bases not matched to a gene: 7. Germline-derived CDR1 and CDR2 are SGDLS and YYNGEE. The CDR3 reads CASSPYRGRETQYF. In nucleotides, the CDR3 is TGTGCCAGCAGCCCGTACAGGGGGAGGGAGACCCAGTACTTC. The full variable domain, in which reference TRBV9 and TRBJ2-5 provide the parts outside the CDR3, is DSGVTQTPKHLITATGQRVTLRCSPRSGDLSVYWYQQSLDQGLQFLIQYYNGEERAKGNILERFSAQQFPDLHSELNLSSLELGDSALYFCASSPYRGRETQYFGPGTRLLVL.

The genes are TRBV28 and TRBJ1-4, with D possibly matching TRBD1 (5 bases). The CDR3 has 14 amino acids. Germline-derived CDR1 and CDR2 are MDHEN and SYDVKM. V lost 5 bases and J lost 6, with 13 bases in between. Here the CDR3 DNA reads TGTGCCAGCAGTCTTCGAGGAGGGGATGAAAAACTGTTTTTT. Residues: CASSLRGGDEKLFF. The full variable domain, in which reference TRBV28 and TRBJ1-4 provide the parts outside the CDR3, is DVKVTQSSRYLVKRTGEKVFLECVQDMDHENMFWYRQDPGLGLRLIYFSYDVKMKEKGDIPEGYSVSREKKERFSLILESASTNQTSMYLCASSLRGGDEKLFFGSGTQLSVL.

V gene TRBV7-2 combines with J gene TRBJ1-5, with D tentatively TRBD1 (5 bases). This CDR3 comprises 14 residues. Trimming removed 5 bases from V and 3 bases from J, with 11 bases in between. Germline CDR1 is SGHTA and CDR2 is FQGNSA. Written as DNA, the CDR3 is TGTGCCAGCAGCCCCTCAGGGTACAATCAGCCCCAGCATTTT. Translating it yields CASSPSGYNQPQHF.

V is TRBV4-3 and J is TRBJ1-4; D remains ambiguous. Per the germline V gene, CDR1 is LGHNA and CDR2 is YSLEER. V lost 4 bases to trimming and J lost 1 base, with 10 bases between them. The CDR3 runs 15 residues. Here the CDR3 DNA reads TGCGCCAGCAGCCCCGACGGGATAACTAATGAAAAACTGTTTTTT. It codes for CASSPDGITNEKLFF.

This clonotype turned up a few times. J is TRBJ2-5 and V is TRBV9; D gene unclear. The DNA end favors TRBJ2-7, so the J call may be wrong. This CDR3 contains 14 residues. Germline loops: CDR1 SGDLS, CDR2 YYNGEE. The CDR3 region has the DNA TGTGCCAGCAGCGTAGAGGGAAATGACTACGAGCAGTACTTC. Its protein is CASSVEGNDYEQYF.

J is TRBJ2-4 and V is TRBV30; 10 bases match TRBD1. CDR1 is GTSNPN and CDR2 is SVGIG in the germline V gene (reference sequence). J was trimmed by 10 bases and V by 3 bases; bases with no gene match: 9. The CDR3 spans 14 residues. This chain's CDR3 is CAWRHSPDRGIQYF. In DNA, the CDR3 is TGTGCCTGGAGGCATTCTCCGGACAGGGGGATTCAGTACTTC. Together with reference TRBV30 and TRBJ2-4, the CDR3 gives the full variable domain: SQTIHQWPATLVQPVGSPLSLECTVEGTSNPNLYWYRQAAGRGLQLLFYSVGIGQISSEVPQNLSASRPQDRQFILSSKKLLLSDSGFYLCAWRHSPDRGIQYFGAGTRLSVL.

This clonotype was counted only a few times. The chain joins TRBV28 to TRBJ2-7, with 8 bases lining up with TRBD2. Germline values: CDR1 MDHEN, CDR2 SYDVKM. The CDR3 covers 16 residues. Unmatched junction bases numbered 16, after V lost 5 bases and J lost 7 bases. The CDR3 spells CASSRPYSGMLQEQYF. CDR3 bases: TGTGCCAGCAGTCGTCCATATAGCGGGATGCTTCAGGAGCAGTACTTC.

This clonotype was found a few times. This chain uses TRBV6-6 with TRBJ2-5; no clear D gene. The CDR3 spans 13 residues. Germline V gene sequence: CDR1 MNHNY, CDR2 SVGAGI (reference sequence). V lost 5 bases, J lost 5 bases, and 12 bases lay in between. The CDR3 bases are TGTGCCAGCAGTGCCCTCGGGCGGGAGACCCAGTACTTC. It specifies CASSALGRETQYF.

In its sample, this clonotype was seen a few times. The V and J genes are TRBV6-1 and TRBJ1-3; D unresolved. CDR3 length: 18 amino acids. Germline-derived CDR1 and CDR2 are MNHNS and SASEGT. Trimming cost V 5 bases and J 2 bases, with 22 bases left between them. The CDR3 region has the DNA TGTGCCAGCAGTCGTCAAAAGGCCCTCCGAGATACTGGAAACACCATATATTTT. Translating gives CASSRQKALRDTGNTIYF.

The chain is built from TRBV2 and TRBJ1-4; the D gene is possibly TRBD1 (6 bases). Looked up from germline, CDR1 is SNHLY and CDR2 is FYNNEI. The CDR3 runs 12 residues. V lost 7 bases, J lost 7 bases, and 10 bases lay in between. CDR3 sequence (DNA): TGTGCCAGCACAATCAGGGGTGAAAAACTGTTTTTT. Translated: CASTIRGEKLFF. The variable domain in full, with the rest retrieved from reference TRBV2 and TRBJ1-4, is EPEVTQTPSHQVTQMGQEVILRCVPISNHLYFYWYRQILGQKVEFLVSFYNNEISEKSEIFDDQFSVERPDGSNFTLKIRSTKLEDSAMYFCASTIRGEKLFFGSGTQLSVL.

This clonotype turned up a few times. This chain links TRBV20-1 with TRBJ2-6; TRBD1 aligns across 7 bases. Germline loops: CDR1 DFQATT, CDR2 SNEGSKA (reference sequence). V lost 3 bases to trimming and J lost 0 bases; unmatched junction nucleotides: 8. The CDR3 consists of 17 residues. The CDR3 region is CSARGDSLGSGANVLTF. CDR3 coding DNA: TGCAGTGCTAGGGGGGACAGTTTAGGCTCTGGGGCCAACGTCCTGACTTTC.

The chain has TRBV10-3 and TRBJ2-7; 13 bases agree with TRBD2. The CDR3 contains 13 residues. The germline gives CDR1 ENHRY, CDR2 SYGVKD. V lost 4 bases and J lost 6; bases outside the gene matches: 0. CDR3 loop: CAISGTSGSEQYF. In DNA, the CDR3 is TGTGCCATCAGTGGGACTAGCGGGAGCGAGCAGTACTTC.

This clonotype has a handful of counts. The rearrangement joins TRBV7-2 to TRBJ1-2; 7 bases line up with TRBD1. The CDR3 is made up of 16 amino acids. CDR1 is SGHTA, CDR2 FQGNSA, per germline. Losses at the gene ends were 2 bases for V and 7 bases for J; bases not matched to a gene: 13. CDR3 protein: CASSLWTIDRAGGYTF. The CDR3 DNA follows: TGTGCCAGCAGCTTATGGACCATAGACAGGGCGGGTGGCTACACCTTC.

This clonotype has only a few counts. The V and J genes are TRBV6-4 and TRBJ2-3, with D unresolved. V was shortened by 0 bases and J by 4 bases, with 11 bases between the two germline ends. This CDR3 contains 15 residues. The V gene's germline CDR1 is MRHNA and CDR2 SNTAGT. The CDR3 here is CASSDSGRVADTQYF. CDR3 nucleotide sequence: TGTGCCAGCAGTGACTCGGGTAGGGTCGCAGATACGCAGTATTTT.

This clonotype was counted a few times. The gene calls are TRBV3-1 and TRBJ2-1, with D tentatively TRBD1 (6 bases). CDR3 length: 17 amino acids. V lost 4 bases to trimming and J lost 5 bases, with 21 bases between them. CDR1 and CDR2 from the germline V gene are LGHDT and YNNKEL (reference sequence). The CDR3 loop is CASSRYHRAGENNEQFF. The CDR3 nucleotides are TGTGCCAGCAGCCGGTATCATAGGGCAGGGGAGAACAATGAGCAGTTCTTC.

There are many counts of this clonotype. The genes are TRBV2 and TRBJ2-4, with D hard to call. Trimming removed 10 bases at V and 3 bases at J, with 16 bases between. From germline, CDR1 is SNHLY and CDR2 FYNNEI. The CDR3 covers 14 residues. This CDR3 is CATNHEEVKNIQYF. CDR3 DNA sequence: TGTGCCACCAATCACGAGGAAGTCAAAAACATTCAGTACTTC. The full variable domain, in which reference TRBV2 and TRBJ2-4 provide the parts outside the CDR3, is EPEVTQTPSHQVTQMGQEVILRCVPISNHLYFYWYRQILGQKVEFLVSFYNNEISEKSEIFDDQFSVERPDGSNFTLKIRSTKLEDSAMYFCATNHEEVKNIQYFGAGTRLSVL.

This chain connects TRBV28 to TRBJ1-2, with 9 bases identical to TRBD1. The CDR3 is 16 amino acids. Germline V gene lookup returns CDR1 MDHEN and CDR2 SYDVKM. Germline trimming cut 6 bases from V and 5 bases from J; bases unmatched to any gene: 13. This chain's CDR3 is CASSRPGTGTGYGYTF. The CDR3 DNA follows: TGTGCCAGCAGCCGTCCCGGGACAGGGACTGGGTATGGCTACACCTTC.

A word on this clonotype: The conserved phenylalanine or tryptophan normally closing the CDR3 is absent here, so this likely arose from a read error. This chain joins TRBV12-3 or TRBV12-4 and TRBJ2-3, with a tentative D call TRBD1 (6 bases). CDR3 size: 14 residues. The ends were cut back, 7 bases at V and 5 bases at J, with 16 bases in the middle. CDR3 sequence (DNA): TGTGCCAGCAATGGGAGAGTCAGGGGAGATACGCAGTATTCT. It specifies CASNGRVRGDTQYS.

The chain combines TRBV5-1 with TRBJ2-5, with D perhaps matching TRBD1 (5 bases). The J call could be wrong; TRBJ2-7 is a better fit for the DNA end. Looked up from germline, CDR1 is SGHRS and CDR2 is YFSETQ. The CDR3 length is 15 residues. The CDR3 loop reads CASSLEGAHSYEQYF. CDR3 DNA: TGCGCCAGCAGCTTGGAAGGGGCGCACTCCTACGAGCAGTACTTC.

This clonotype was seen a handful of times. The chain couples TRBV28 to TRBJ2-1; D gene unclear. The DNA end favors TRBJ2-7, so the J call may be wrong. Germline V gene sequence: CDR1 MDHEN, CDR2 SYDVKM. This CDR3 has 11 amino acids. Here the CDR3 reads CATAGTYEQYF. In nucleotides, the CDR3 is TGTGCCACAGCAGGAACCTACGAGCAGTACTTC.

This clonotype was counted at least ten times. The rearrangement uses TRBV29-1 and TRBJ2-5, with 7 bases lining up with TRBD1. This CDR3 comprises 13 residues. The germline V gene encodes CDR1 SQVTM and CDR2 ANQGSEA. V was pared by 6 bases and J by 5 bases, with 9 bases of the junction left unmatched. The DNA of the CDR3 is TGCAGCGTCCTATACTACAGGGGTGAGACCCAGTACTTC. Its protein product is CSVLYYRGETQYF.